This T cell receptor beta chain was captured in a study of T cells in Graves' hyperthyroidism and ophthalmopathy. This clonotype was seen ten or more times. Amplified TCR beta CDR3 regions derived from RNA transcripts. TCR CDR3 underwent first-round RT-PCR with the HTBI primer set. Each CDR3 protein is one row after TCRdb ran MiXCR on the multiplex PCR reads. The table shows around 600,000 distinct CDR3 sequences, with approximately 15% occurring only once. V was cut by 2 bases and J by 8 bases, with 12 bases left in between. Per germline, CDR1 SGHTA and CDR2 FQGNSA. The CDR3 length is 13 residues. The material sequenced was blood. The TCR comes from a woman in her 30s with Graves' hyperthyroidism. The gene calls are TRBV7-2 and TRBJ1-1; D remains unclear. In DNA form, the CDR3 reads TGTGCCAGCAGCTTATGGGGTTATCCAGAAGCTTTCTTT. This gives the protein CASSLWGYPEAFF.